This is a list of T cell receptor beta chains from one sample in a study of shared clonotypes between healthy human individuals. This table comes from immunoSEQ multiplex PCR, and its TCRdb copy is limited to in-frame clones, with some not included. The repertoire includes around 2,000,000 clones, 85% to 95% of them detected once, and about 1.1% sits in the top ten. The sample taken for sequencing was naive CD8+ T cells sorted from blood. Receptors were obtained from a man aged 18 to 29 in good health. Both conserved end residues are part of each CDR3. D genes are given only for firm matches. Not every row has a clone size; where given, it reads once, few, many or a size class.

v_call	d_call	j_call	clone_size	cdr3_nt	cdr3_aa
TRBV27	NA	TRBJ2-2	NA	TGTGCCAGCAGTTTTCGGGGACTGCGTAACACCGGGGAGCTGTTTTTT	CASSFRGLRNTGELFF
TRBV2	TRBD1	TRBJ2-3	NA	TGTGCCAGCAGGATCCCGGGACAGGGTGTCACAGATACGCAGTATTTT	CASRIPGQGVTDTQYF
TRBV5-1	NA	TRBJ2-7	NA	TGCGCCAGCAGCTTGGACCGAGAGTGGGCCTCCTACGAGCAGTACTTC	CASSLDREWASYEQYF
TRBV9	TRBD1	TRBJ2-5	NA	TGTGCCAGCAGCGTAGACGAGACAGGGGGAGAGACCCAGTACTTC	CASSVDETGGETQYF
TRBV9	NA	TRBJ2-2	NA	TGTGCCAGCAGCGTAACTGATGGGGTGGACACCGGGGAGCTGTTTTTT	CASSVTDGVDTGELFF
TRBV30	NA	TRBJ1-1	NA	TGTGCCTGGAGTGTACTGAGGGTGGACACTGAAGCTTTCTTT	CAWSVLRVDTEAFF
TRBV4-1	NA	TRBJ1-1	NA	TGCGCCAGCAGCCCAGGTGGCAGGGGAGGGATGAACACTGAAGCTTTCTTT	CASSPGGRGGMNTEAFF
TRBV4-3	NA	TRBJ2-7	NA	TGCGCCAGCAGCCAAGGCGTTTCCTACGAGCAGTACTTC	CASSQGVSYEQYF
TRBV30	TRBD1	TRBJ1-2	once	TGTGCCTGGAGTCAAACCGGGACAGAGCTATTATATGGCTACACCTTC	CAWSQTGTELLYGYTF
TRBV6-1	TRBD1	TRBJ1-1	NA	TGTGCCAGCAGTGAAGCCACGACAGGGTTCACTGAAGCTTTCTTT	CASSEATTGFTEAFF
TRBV2	NA	TRBJ2-5	NA	TGTGCCAGCACCGGGACCCAAGAGACCCAGTACTTC	CASTGTQETQYF
TRBV10-3	NA	TRBJ1-2	NA	TGTGCCATCAGTGTGGGGGCTGACTATGGCTACACCTTC	CAISVGADYGYTF
TRBV7-8	TRBD2	TRBJ2-1	once	TGTGCCAGCAGCTTAGATAAAAGCGGGAGAACCTACAATGAGCAGTTCTTC	CASSLDKSGRTYNEQFF
TRBV25-1	NA	TRBJ2-2	NA	TGTGCCAGCAGTGAATTCCGGGGGAACACCGGGGAGCTGTTTTTT	CASSEFRGNTGELFF
TRBV7-2	TRBD2	TRBJ2-1	NA	TGTGCCAGCAGCTTAGCCCCGGATAGCGGGCATGAGCAGTTCTTC	CASSLAPDSGHEQFF
TRBV19	NA	TRBJ1-2	NA	TGTGCCAGTAGTATAAGGGACGAGACTAACTATGGCTACACCTTC	CASSIRDETNYGYTF
TRBV2	NA	TRBJ2-6	NA	TGTGCCGGAAACAGACGGCAAGACTACGGGGGCCTAGGGGCCAACGTCCTGACTTTC	CAGNRRQDYGGLGANVLTF
TRBV5-4	NA	TRBJ2-5	once	TGTGCCAGCAGCTTGGCCGAGGGGGAGACCCAGTACTTC	CASSLAEGETQYF